The 14 T cell receptor beta chains listed next were all sequenced from one sample in a study of cytomegalovirus exposure and HLA in healthy donors. TCRdb keeps only in-frame clones here, not all; method: immunoSEQ multiplex PCR. This table holds approximately 160,000 clones, roughly nine tenths found once. The sequenced sample consisted of PBMCs. Every receptor here comes from a woman aged 25 to 39 in good health and CMV-seronegative.

This clone was seen just once. The chain is built from TRBV29-1 and TRBJ1-2; no clear D. This CDR3 is 13 amino acids long. Trimming took 4 bases from V and 1 from J, leaving 10 bases between them. Germline loops: CDR1 SQVTM, CDR2 ANQGSEA. This CDR3 is CSVVSPGNYGYTF. The CDR3 DNA reads TGCAGCGTTGTTAGTCCGGGTAACTATGGCTACACCTTC.

The chain recombines TRBV10-1 with TRBJ2-7; 7 bases map to TRBD2. CDR1 and CDR2 (germline): WNHNN, SYGVQD (reference sequence). Trimming took 6 bases from V and 3 from J; bases not matched to a gene: 14. This CDR3 is built from 16 residues. Here the CDR3 DNA reads TGCGCCAGCAGGGACGTTAAGGGCGGGAGTTACTACGAGCAGTACTTC. The encoded protein is CASRDVKGGSYYEQYF.

This clone was seen only a few times. The chain is built from TRBV6-5 and TRBJ1-2, with D possibly TRBD1 on 6 matching bases. The V and J ends lost 6 bases and 8 bases respectively, with 16 bases between them. CDR1 is MNHEY and CDR2 is SVGAGI in the germline V gene. This CDR3 is built from 13 residues. The CDR3 coding sequence is TGTGCCAGCAGGGACACAGGGAACGCCGGCTACACCTTC. Translation gives CASRDTGNAGYTF.

The CDR3, as DNA: TGTGCCAGCAGCTTAATCCTCGGCAGCTACTCTGGAAACACCATATATTTT. Translated: CASSLILGSYSGNTIYF. This chain uses TRBV7-6 with TRBJ1-3; D gene unclear. This CDR3 is 17 amino acids long. Germline-derived CDR1 and CDR2 are SGHVS and FNYEAQ. V dropped 2 bases and J dropped 0 bases, with 14 bases sitting between them.

This clone has a handful of counts. The V gene is TRBV6-6, the J gene TRBJ1-5, with unresolved D. The CDR3 extends over 14 amino acids. Between the trimmed V and J ends, which lost 8 bases and 0 bases, there was a span of 11 bases. Germline CDR1 is MNHNY and CDR2 is SVGAGI (reference sequence). The CDR3: CASWWTVSNQPQHF. The CDR3 DNA reads TGTGCCAGCTGGTGGACGGTTAGCAATCAGCCCCAGCATTTT.

This chain links TRBV5-6 with TRBJ1-2, with TRBD1 matching over 7 bases. Germline CDR1 SGHDT, CDR2 YYEEEE. V lost 4 bases and J lost 2; bases outside the gene matches: 5. The CDR3 consists of 14 residues. CDR3 amino acids: CASSPMTGNYGYTF. The CDR3 nucleotides are TGTGCCAGCAGCCCAATGACAGGGAACTATGGCTACACCTTC. Drawing the rest from reference TRBV5-6 and TRBJ1-2, the complete variable domain is DAGVTQSPTHLIKTRGQQVTLRCSPKSGHDTVSWYQQALGQGPQFIFQYYEEEERQRGNFPDRFSGHQFPNYSSELNVNALLLGDSALYLCASSPMTGNYGYTFGSGTRLTVV.

This chain links TRBV28 with TRBJ1-2; maybe TRBD1 (5 bases). Germline CDR1 and CDR2: MDHEN and SYDVKM. The length of the CDR3 is 13 residues. Trimming shortened V by 3 bases and J by 7 bases, and 12 bases separated the two germline ends. The CDR3 DNA reads TGTGCCAGCAGTTTCCGGGGCCCCCCTGGCTACACCTTC. Amino acid sequence: CASSFRGPPGYTF.

This chain links TRBV11-3 with TRBJ2-7; no reliable D call. This CDR3 has 12 residues. CDR1 is SGHNT, CDR2 YENEEA, per germline. The V end was cut by 1 base, the J end by 7 bases, with 8 bases between. In DNA, the CDR3 is TGTGCCAGCAGCTTAGTATCCGGGGAGCAGTACTTC. Translating it yields CASSLVSGEQYF. Full variable domain (rest looked up from reference TRBV11-3 and TRBJ2-7): EAGVVQSPRYKIIEKKQPVAFWCNPISGHNTLYWYLQNLGQGPELLIRYENEEAVDDSQLPKDRFSAERLKGVDSTLKIQPAELGDSAVYLCASSLVSGEQYFGPGTRLTVT.

This clone was detected only a few times. This sequence joins TRBV6-5 and TRBJ1-5; D gene uncertain. Germline V gives CDR1 MNHEY, CDR2 SVGAGI. V was pared by 3 bases and J by 6 bases, with 3 bases between. This CDR3 is 11 amino acids long. The CDR3 DNA sequence: TGTGCCAGCAGTTATTCTCAGCCCCAGCATTTT. It encodes CASSYSQPQHF.

The chain joins TRBV6-1 to TRBJ1-5, with unresolved D. The length of the CDR3 is 13 residues. Germline V gives CDR1 MNHNS, CDR2 SASEGT. With 10 bases removed from V and 0 bases from J, the gap between germline ends came to 10 bases. CDR3 DNA: TGTGCCACTAAGACGGATAGCAATCAGCCCCAGCATTTT. This gives the protein CATKTDSNQPQHF.

J is TRBJ2-2 and V is TRBV27, with 14 bases that match TRBD2. The length of the CDR3 is 17 residues. V gave up 4 bases and J gave up 3 bases; unmatched junction bases: 4. The germline V gene has CDR1 MNHEY and CDR2 SMNVEV (reference sequence). CDR3 in DNA: TGTGCCAGCAGTTCGACTAGCGGGAGGGCCCACACCGGGGAGCTGTTTTTT. The encoded protein is CASSSTSGRAHTGELFF.

The rearrangement uses TRBV19 and TRBJ1-1, with a tentative D call TRBD1 (5 bases). This CDR3 spans 14 amino acids. Deletions cut 1 base from V and 1 base from J, with 7 bases between. Germline V lookup: CDR1 LNHDA, CDR2 SQIVND (reference sequence). The CDR3 loop is CASSIGQSNTEAFF. DNA of the CDR3: TGTGCCAGTAGTATAGGACAGTCGAACACTGAAGCTTTCTTT.

V gene TRBV4-1 combines with J gene TRBJ2-1, with TRBD2 as a possible D gene (6 bases). V shed 8 bases and J shed 4 bases, with 15 bases lying between them. The CDR3 is made up of 14 amino acids. Germline CDR1 is MGHRA and CDR2 is YSYEKL. This chain's CDR3 is CASSLGGKYNEQFF. The CDR3 bases are TGCGCCAGCTCCCTGGGGGGTAAATACAATGAGCAGTTCTTC.

The rearrangement joins TRBV4-3 to TRBJ1-5; no clear D gene. The germline CDR1 and CDR2 sequences are LGHNA and YSLEER. This CDR3 comprises 14 residues. V lost 1 base to trimming and J lost 9 bases, with 13 bases between them. This CDR3 is CASSQVVFGSPQHF. The CDR3 DNA follows: TGCGCCAGCAGCCAAGTCGTTTTTGGGTCGCCCCAGCATTTT.